This T cell receptor beta chain was profiled in a study of cytomegalovirus exposure and HLA in healthy donors (dated by TCRdb to about 2017). With respect to the entire study: An earlier analysis of 587 of the donors reported 250 to 350 Gb of sequence data and approximately 120 million unique TCR beta sequences obtained from approximately 180 million T cells. Rather than drawing on any new phenotypic data, the later analysis identified candidate immune exposures from TCR beta sequences and the way those sequences occurred across donors. Typing coverage differed by locus: A, B, C, DRB1 and DQB1 were typed in roughly 629-630 donors, DQA1 in about 560, DPA1 in approximately 610, and DPB1 in about 450. Using immunosequencing, the study profiled T cell repertoires from 640 or so subjects and related those repertoires to cytomegalovirus serostatus. A later genetic analysis used genome-wide SNP genotypes for about three fifths of the 666 donors, treating that subset as a discovery cohort. A separate validation cohort of 100 to 150 different subjects was used in addition to the roughly 620-subject first cohort. A few DR-DQ haplotypes were treated as single units for association and clustering because of strong linkage in the cohort. On average, roughly 250,000 unique TCR beta nucleotide sequences were sequenced per donor among roughly 430 genotyped donors of the cohort, with about 17% of those sequences being non-productive. Every discovery cohort repertoire had been produced on one sequencing platform. In a later analysis, previously published TCR beta repertoires from 550 to 750 donors were re-analyzed and high-resolution HLA genotyping was added so that TCR occurrence patterns could be studied. HLA typing covered class I and class II loci at four-digit resolution. Roughly 320 gigabases of sequencing data and 91 million or so unique TCR sequences made up an early release that covered under 750 HLA-typed donors. Donor age, sex, ethnicity and CMV serostatus were compiled alongside the repertoire data. In an earlier analysis of 587 of the donors, high-throughput TCR beta sequencing was used to judge whether each TCR beta V gene segment behaved as functional or pseudogenic. The genetic ancestry cluster associated with self-reported Caucasian donors included 81% of the 300 to 400 genotyped donors. The aim of the study was to test whether cataloging public T cell receptors could identify signatures of past pathogen exposure. To predict cytomegalovirus infection status, the study brought together high-throughput TCR immunosequencing, statistical association of individual TCRs with disease status, and machine learning. On the study overall, not on this receptor specifically: The earlier analysis of 587 of the donors excluded approximately 17 rarely observed V segments, including chromosome 9 orphons, because counts were too low. When HLA alleles, especially DR and DQ, strongly co-occurred, TCR associations were difficult to assign to individual alleles. A later analysis reported that several top co-occurrence clusters appeared linked to parvovirus B19, influenza, CMV and Epstein-Barr virus. While some public TCRs were present in many individuals, most TCR sequences turned up only very rarely across donors. The classifier was reported to diagnose cytomegalovirus status with high specificity and sensitivity in both the original and validation cohorts. In the study, around 150 TCR beta chains were listed as associated with cytomegalovirus. A later genetic analysis associated a missense DCLRE1C variant with V-gene and J-gene trimming of TCR beta chains, and an independent cohort replicated the association. A group of highly shared sequence variants was considered likely to be a technical artifact of the sequencing pipeline. Some IMGT-functional V segments, including TRBV6-2 and TRBV6-3, could not be distinguished by the 87-base-pair reads and were therefore excluded. According to a later genetic analysis, donors in an Asian-associated ancestry cluster had fewer N-insertions in productive TCRs than the approximately 670-donor mean. Linkage disequilibrium might explain the correlated functional status among segregating V segments, but an unknown experimental factor could not be ruled out. According to a later analysis, most CMV-associated TCR beta chains appeared to be HLA-restricted, and the HLA associations seemed to be driven largely by CMV exposure. A later analysis found that HLA-associated TCR beta chains were more clonally expanded and had lower generation probabilities than equally common non-associated chains. Because HLA typing was unavailable for some donors at each locus, only the typed subset was used in association tests. CMV serostatus was the only immune exposure information available for the cohort. This cohort had only TCR beta chains sequenced, and the lack of alpha or paired-chain data limited which features could be detected. Specific HLA alleles were associated with 15,000 to 20,000 TCR beta sequences at a false discovery rate of 0.05 in a later analysis. In a later analysis, TCR association rates were found to vary across HLA loci, with the most associated TCRs seen for DRB1 alleles and the fewest for HLA-C alleles. A further reported finding was that TCR beta sequences accurately predicted the HLA-A and HLA-B alleles for most subjects in the first cohort. The authors suggested that the approach could potentially be extended to other disease states and immunological phenotypes. Sequencing depth was assumed to be roughly uniform across donors in the presence/absence analyses, though that assumption may not hold. An earlier analysis of around 500 of the donors showed that most TCR beta V segments appeared in productive rearrangements either about 87% or about 30% of the time, which broadly matched IMGT annotations. In vitro tests confirmed that three of the cytomegalovirus-associated TCR beta chains recognize cytomegalovirus antigens.

Remarks on this clone: Its recognized antigen is unknown. Per-base qualities were not stored, and no clone one base away is much larger.

Inclusive of the bounding cysteine and phenylalanine, the CDR3 is 14 residues long. Just CDR3 DNA is preserved here, 42 bases in frame from base 1. At the junction V is shortened by 1 base and J by 3 bases, with 9 bases in between. The germline V gene (reference sequence) sets CDR1 to SEHNR and CDR2 to FQNEAQ. The cohort comprised hundreds of healthy bone marrow donors. Cohort members were all nominally healthy when sampled, although unrecorded immune exposures were likely present. The donor was CMV seronegative and belonged to the group of 350 or so seronegative cohort members. A peripheral blood sample was provided by each donor, and peripheral blood mononuclear cells were used for TCR beta sequencing. Genomic DNA extraction from the blood cell samples was performed with the Qiagen DNeasy Blood Extraction Kit. The receptor library was made with the immunoSEQ multiplex PCR assay. The multiplex PCR relied on a mix of 60 forward primers for TCR Vbeta segments and 13 reverse primers for TCR Jbeta segments. A multiplex PCR assay on genomic DNA amplified the CDR3 region of rearranged TCR beta genes. The Illumina HiSeq System was used to sequence the amplified TCR beta libraries as 87-base-pair reads. The paper's data handling went like this. In a later analysis, some 80 million unique TCR beta chains were counted across the approximately 640 repertoires, and roughly 9.9 million of these chains were shared by at least two donors. A nearest-neighbor algorithm error-corrected the raw reads and collapsed the reads into unique sequences, merging closely related sequences to remove PCR and sequencing errors. Alignment of CDR3 sequences to IMGT reference sequences was used to assign V, D and J gene segments. For a sequence to be retained, a match of at least six nucleotides was required to both a V gene segment and a J gene segment. A rearrangement was called productive if the CDR3 had no stop codons and remained in frame with V and J, and every other rearrangement was called non-productive. CDR3 was defined according to IMGT convention as the region running from the second conserved V-encoded cysteine to the conserved J-encoded phenylalanine. Sequences without an unambiguous match to a single V gene segment were excluded from the earlier analysis of 500 to 700 of the donors. In an earlier analysis of approximately 590 of the donors, a V segment was called functional when productive rearrangements were above 56.7%, and segregating when the standard deviation between donors exceeded 5%. A statistical classification framework was built to diagnose cytomegalovirus status from the catalog of TCR beta chain sequences. V and J gene assignment, in a later analysis, came from comparing TCR nucleotide sequences with IMGT/GENE-DB human TR gene sequences. Using the TCRdist pipeline, a later analysis assigned CDR3 sequences along with most-parsimonious VDJ recombination scenarios. A later analysis defined each TCR beta chain by its CDR3 amino acid sequence plus V-gene family, and excluded reads lacking a unique V-gene family. A later analysis removed several hundred highly shared, low-generation-probability nucleotide sequences to deal with suspected cross-contamination and a sequencing artifact. A later analysis calculated a clonal expansion index for each public chain from normalized within-repertoire ranks of inferred template counts. A later analysis computed generation probabilities with a VDJ recombination model fitted to out-of-frame rearrangements, and checked the results against IGoR. In a later analysis, TCR-TCR, TCR-HLA and TCR-CMV co-occurrence was scored with hypergeometric tests, and a repertoire-size bias correction was applied to TCR pairs. A later analysis estimated false discovery rates by permuting HLA or CMV assignments 20 times. In a later analysis, co-occurring TCRs were grouped with DBSCAN, and TCRdist sequence similarity was added when clustering was performed within HLA-allele-positive subsets. For co-occurrence clustering, repertoires with fewer than 30,000 or more than 120,000 public chains were excluded, along with about five repertoires with anomalous nucleotide sharing. Sourced from immuneACCESS, this table was stored by TCRdb with only in-frame sequences that have V and J called. A share of the clones is absent; for the studies checked, an unresolved V gene accounts for under half, and the remainder has no known explanation. That table gives V, J and clone size, and the DNA gave D and trimming. The sample has roughly 150,000 clones on record, approximately 68% of them singletons. 2.1% of the sample is held by the ten biggest clonotypes.

The source is a man between 40 and 49 years old in good health and CMV-seronegative. This chain joins TRBV7-9 to TRBJ2-5, with no confidently assigned D gene. The specimen was PBMCs. In nucleotides, the sequence is TGTGCCAGCAGCTTAGGTGGGCAGAAAGAGACCCAGTACTTC. The encoded protein is CASSLGGQKETQYF.